The clone carrying this TCR beta chain was seen a handful of times. Its specificity is unknown. A single record per CDR3 protein comes from TCRdb applying MiXCR to the reads. The sample carries a few hundred thousand distinct CDR3 sequences, about 40% recorded once. The data derive from a study of T cell repertoires in cytomegalovirus infection. The specimen comprised cultured PBMCs, sampled from culture after CMV antigen stimulation. This clonotype originated in a human donor in good health (CMV status not recorded). Some clones in this sample may be carry-over from other donors' samples.

The CDR3 DNA follows: TGTGCCAGCAGTCGGGGCGGCGGCTACCAAGAGACCCAGTACTTC. It encodes CASSRGGGYQETQYF. The gene calls are TRBV6-2 or TRBV6-3 and TRBJ2-5; D is perhaps TRBD1 or TRBD2 (5 bases each). Germline CDR1 MNHEY, CDR2 SVGEGT. The length of the CDR3 is 15 residues. Between the trimmed V and J ends, which lost 5 bases and 0 bases, there was a span of 13 bases.